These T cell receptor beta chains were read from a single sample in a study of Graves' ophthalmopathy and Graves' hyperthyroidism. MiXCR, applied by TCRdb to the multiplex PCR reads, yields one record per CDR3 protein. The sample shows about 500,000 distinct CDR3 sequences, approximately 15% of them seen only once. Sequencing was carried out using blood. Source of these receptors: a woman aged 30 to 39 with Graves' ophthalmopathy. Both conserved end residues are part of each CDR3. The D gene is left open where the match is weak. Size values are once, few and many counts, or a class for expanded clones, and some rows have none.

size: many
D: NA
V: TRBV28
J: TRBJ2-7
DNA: TGTGCCAGCCGTTCGGCTCCTAGAGGGAGCTACGAGCAGTACTTC
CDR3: CASRSAPRGSYEQYF

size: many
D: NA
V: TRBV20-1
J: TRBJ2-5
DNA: TGCAGTGCTAATCAGGGACGGCAAGAGACCCAGTACTTC
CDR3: CSANQGRQETQYF

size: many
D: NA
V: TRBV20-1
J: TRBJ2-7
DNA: TGCAGTGCTAGAGGGCGAAGCTACGAGCAGTACTTC
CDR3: CSARGRSYEQYF

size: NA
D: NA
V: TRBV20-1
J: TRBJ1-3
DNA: TGCAGTGCTAGATACGGGAGGGACGGCTCTGGAAACACCATATATTTT
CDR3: CSARYGRDGSGNTIYF

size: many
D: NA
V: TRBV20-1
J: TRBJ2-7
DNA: TGCAGTGCTAGACACCTGACGGGACCCCACTACTACGAGCAGTACTTC
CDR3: CSARHLTGPHYYEQYF

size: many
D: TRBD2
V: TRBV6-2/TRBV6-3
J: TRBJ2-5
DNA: TGTGCCAGCAGTACGGGGGGGACGAGACAAGAGACCCAGTACTTC
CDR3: CASSTGGTRQETQYF

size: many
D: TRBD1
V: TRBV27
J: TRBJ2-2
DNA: TGTGCCAGCAGCACAGGGGGCGCGGGCACCGGGGAGCTGTTTTTT
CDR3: CASSTGGAGTGELFF

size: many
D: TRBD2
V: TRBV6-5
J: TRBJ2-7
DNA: TGTGCCACCCTTCCCGGGACTAGACCCTACGAGCAGTACTTC
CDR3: CATLPGTRPYEQYF

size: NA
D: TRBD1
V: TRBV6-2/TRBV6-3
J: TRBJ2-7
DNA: TGTGCCAGCAGTTACGCCGACAGGGCCTCCTACGAGCAGTACTTC
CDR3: CASSYADRASYEQYF

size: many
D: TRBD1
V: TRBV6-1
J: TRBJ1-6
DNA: TGTGCCAGCAAAAAGGGACAGGGGTCGGATAATTCACCCCTCCACTTT
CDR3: CASKKGQGSDNSPLHF

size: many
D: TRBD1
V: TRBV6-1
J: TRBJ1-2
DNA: TGTGCCAGCAGCCTCACCGGGACAGAATTCTATGGCTACACCTTC
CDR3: CASSLTGTEFYGYTF

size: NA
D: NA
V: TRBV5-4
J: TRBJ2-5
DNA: TGTGCCAGCAGCTGGGCCGAGACCCAGTACTTC
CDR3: CASSWAETQYF

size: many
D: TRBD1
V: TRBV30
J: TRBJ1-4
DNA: TGTGCCTGGAGTGAAAAACAGGGGGCTGAAAAACTGTTTTTT
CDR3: CAWSEKQGAEKLFF

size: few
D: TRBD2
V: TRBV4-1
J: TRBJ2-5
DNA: TGCGCCAGCAGCCTCGGGGGGACTAGCGGGAGAGTGCAAGAGACCCAGTACTTC
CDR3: CASSLGGTSGRVQETQYF

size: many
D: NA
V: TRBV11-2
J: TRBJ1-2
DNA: TGTGCCAGCAGCTTAGATCGCCAGGGTATAGACACCTTC
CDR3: CASSLDRQGIDTF

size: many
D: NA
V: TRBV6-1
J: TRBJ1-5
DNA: TGTGCCAGCAGTGAAGATGGGAGACAGCCCCAGCATTTT
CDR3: CASSEDGRQPQHF

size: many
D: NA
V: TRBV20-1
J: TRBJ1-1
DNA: TGCAGTGCTAGTGGCGAATACACTGAAGCTTTCTTT
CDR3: CSASGEYTEAFF

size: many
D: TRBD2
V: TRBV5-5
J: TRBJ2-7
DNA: TGTGCCAGCAGCTTGGATCTAGCGGCCACCTCCTACGAGCAGTACTTC
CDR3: CASSLDLAATSYEQYF

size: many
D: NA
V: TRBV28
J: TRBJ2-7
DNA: TGTGCCAGCAGTTTGAGGGAATCTCCCTTCTACGAGCAGTACTTC
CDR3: CASSLRESPFYEQYF

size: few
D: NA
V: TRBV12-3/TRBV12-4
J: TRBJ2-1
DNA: TGTGCCAGCAGTTTAGGGACTCGGCGGTCGCAGTTCTTC
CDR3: CASSLGTRRSQFF

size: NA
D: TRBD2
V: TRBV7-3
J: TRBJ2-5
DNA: TGTGCCAGCAGCTTAGGGACTAGCGGGCCTCAAGAGACCAAGTACTTC
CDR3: CASSLGTSGPQETKYF

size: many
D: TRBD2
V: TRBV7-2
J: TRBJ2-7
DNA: TGTGCCAGCAGCTCCGGACTAGGAACCTACGAGCAGTACTTC
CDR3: CASSSGLGTYEQYF

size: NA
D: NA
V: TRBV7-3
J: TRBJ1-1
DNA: TGTGCCAGCAGCTCCATGGTGAACACTGAAGCTTTCTTT
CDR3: CASSSMVNTEAFF

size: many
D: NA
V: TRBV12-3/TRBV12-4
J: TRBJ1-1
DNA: TGTGCCAGCAGCCAGGTGGGCAGGATGAACACTGAAGCTTTCTTT
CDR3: CASSQVGRMNTEAFF

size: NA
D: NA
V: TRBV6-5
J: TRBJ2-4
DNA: TGTGCCAGCAGTTACTCCGGCAGGGGCAACATTCAGTACTTC
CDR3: CASSYSGRGNIQYF

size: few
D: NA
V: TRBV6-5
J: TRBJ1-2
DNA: TGTGCCAGCAGTACTTTAGGGTCTGGCAACTATGGCTACACCTTC
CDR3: CASSTLGSGNYGYTF

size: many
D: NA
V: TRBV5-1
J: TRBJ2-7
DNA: TGCGCCAGCAGCCTCAGGGACGGATCCTACGAGCAGTACTTC
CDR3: CASSLRDGSYEQYF

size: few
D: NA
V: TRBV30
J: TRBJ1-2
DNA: TGTGCCTGGAGTGTGATACCAACCAACTATGGCTACACCTTC
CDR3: CAWSVIPTNYGYTF